A selection of T cell receptor beta chains follows, all from one sample in a study of graft-versus-host responses after intestinal transplantation. The antigens of these receptors remain unknown. Using immunoSEQ multiplex PCR, the repertoire was profiled, and TCRdb retains in-frame clones only, with some absent. Here the sample spans around 49,000 clones, roughly 90% being singletons. The sequencing here drew on unstimulated CD4+ T cells sorted from spleen or lymph node cells, taken before transplant. These receptors came from a human donor who was the organ donor for an intestinal transplant. Both conserved end residues are part of each CDR3. The D gene is left open where the match is weak. The listing skips clone size in some rows; elsewhere it reads once, few, many or a size class.

j_call v_call d_call clone_size cdr3_nt cdr3_aa
TRBJ1-1 TRBV5-6 TRBD1 . TGTGCCAGCAGCTTGATGCAGGGGGTGAGGGAAGCTTTCTTT CASSLMQGVREAFF
TRBJ2-2 TRBV19 . . TGTGCCAGTAGTAGGTCCAGGGGGAACACCGGGGAGCTGTTTTTT CASSRSRGNTGELFF
TRBJ1-1 TRBV6-5 TRBD1 . TGTGCCAGCAGTTATACAGGGGATTTGGTCACTGAAGCTTTCTTT CASSYTGDLVTEAFF
TRBJ2-7 TRBV18 TRBD1 . TGTGCCAGCTCACCGGAGACAGGGCCCTACGAGCAGTACTTC CASSPETGPYEQYF
TRBJ2-1 TRBV5-6 . . TGTGCCAGCAGCTTGGCCCTGGAGCAGTTCTTC CASSLALEQFF
TRBJ2-7 TRBV6-1 TRBD1 few TGTGCCAGCAGTGAAACCGGGACAGGTGCTGACGAGCAGTACTTC CASSETGTGADEQYF
TRBJ2-3 TRBV27 . . TGTGCCAGGGGCACTAGCCCTCCTACAGATACGCAGTATTTT CARGTSPPTDTQYF
TRBJ1-2 TRBV7-9 . . TGTGCCAGCAGCTTAGACTTCAGGGTCGGCTATGGCTACACCTTC CASSLDFRVGYGYTF
TRBJ2-7 TRBV2 . . TGTGCCAGCAGTGCGCGACGGGTAACCTACGAGCAGTACTTC CASSARRVTYEQYF
TRBJ1-2 TRBV19 . . TGTGCCAGCCTAGCGGGGGAATCTGGCTACACCTTC CASLAGESGYTF
TRBJ1-1 TRBV2 TRBD1 once TGTGCCAGCAACTATGACAGGGGGCACTTTGAAGCTTTCTTT CASNYDRGHFEAFF
TRBJ1-2 TRBV30 TRBD1 once TGTGCCTGCCACAGTAGACAGGGTCATGGCTACACCTTC CACHSRQGHGYTF
TRBJ1-2 TRBV2 TRBD1 . TGTGCCAGCAGGGACCGTAGGACAGGGGGTAACTATGGCTACACCTTC CASRDRRTGGNYGYTF
TRBJ2-5 TRBV18 TRBD2 . TGTGCCAGCTCACCACTAGACGGACTAGCGGATCGGAGCGGTATAAGAGAGACCCAGTACTTC CASSPLDGLADRSGIRETQYF
TRBJ2-3 TRBV6-1 . . TGTGCCAGCAGTGAAATCGGGGGCCCGAGGCGGGAGCACACAGATACGCAGTATTTT CASSEIGGPRREHTDTQYF
TRBJ1-2 TRBV27 . . TGTGCCAGCAGTTTAGCTCCGGGTCGGAACTATGGCTACACCTTC CASSLAPGRNYGYTF
TRBJ2-1 TRBV28 TRBD2 . TGTGCCAGCAGTTTACCCTCCAGCGGGGGTTACAATGAGCAGTTCTTC CASSLPSSGGYNEQFF
TRBJ1-1 TRBV30 TRBD1 . TGTGCCTGGAGTTTCCAGGGGGCGGGGGAAGCTTTCTTT CAWSFQGAGEAFF
TRBJ2-1 TRBV5-1 TRBD2 . TGCGCCAGCAGCCTCTCTAGCGGGACCTACAATGAGCAGTTCTTC CASSLSSGTYNEQFF
TRBJ1-2 TRBV2 TRBD1 . TGTGCCAGCAGGGGGACAGGGAGTAACTATGGCTACACCTTC CASRGTGSNYGYTF
TRBJ2-3 TRBV28 . . TGTGCCAGCAGTTTAGTGGGGGGTACGCAGTATTTT CASSLVGGTQYF
TRBJ2-1 TRBV28 . . TGTGCCAGCATTGACAGGTTGAATGAGCAGTTCTTC CASIDRLNEQFF
TRBJ1-2 TRBV6-5 TRBD1 . TGTGCCAGCAGTTACTCAGGGACAGCGAACTATGGCTACACCTTC CASSYSGTANYGYTF
TRBJ1-5 TRBV19 . . TGTGCCAGTACCCTGCGGGGGGAAAAGCCCCAGCATTTT CASTLRGEKPQHF
TRBJ2-7 TRBV9 . once TGTGCCAGCAGCGTATCGGGGTCAGGGGAACCCTACGAGCAGTACTTC CASSVSGSGEPYEQYF
TRBJ2-7 TRBV19 TRBD2 . TGTGCCAGTAGTCGCCAAGCGGGAGGGTCACCCTACGAGCAGTACTTC CASSRQAGGSPYEQYF
TRBJ2-1 TRBV5-4 TRBD2 . TGTGCCAGCAGCTTTGCGACTAGCCCCCACAATGAGCAGTTCTTC CASSFATSPHNEQFF
TRBJ1-1 TRBV29-1 TRBD1 . TGCAGCGTTCGGGACAGGAACACTGAAGCTTTCTTT CSVRDRNTEAFF
TRBJ2-1 TRBV29-1 TRBD2 . TGCAGCGTTTGCGGACTAGCGTCTTACAATGAGCAGTTCTTC CSVCGLASYNEQFF
TRBJ1-2 TRBV6-5 . few TGTGCCAGCAGTTACGGGACAACGGACTTCTATGGCTACACCTTC CASSYGTTDFYGYTF
TRBJ1-1 TRBV18 . . TGTGCCAGCTCACCAAGTCTACAGGGTAACACTGAAGCTTTCTTT CASSPSLQGNTEAFF
TRBJ1-4 TRBV7-9 . . TGTGCCAGCAGCTTAACTCTGAATGAAAAACTGTTTTTT CASSLTLNEKLFF
TRBJ2-3 TRBV7-3 . . TGTGCCAGCAGCTTCCCGGGAAGTACGCAGTATTTT CASSFPGSTQYF
TRBJ2-5 TRBV5-1 TRBD2 . TGCGCCAGCAGCTTGTTTGGCGGGAGGGCCGGGGGTGAGACCCAGTACTTC CASSLFGGRAGGETQYF
TRBJ2-1 TRBV6-4 TRBD2 few TGTGCCAGCAGTGACCAAGGACTAGCGGGAGGTCATGAGCAGTTCTTC CASSDQGLAGGHEQFF
TRBJ1-2 TRBV28 . . TGTGCCACCGAGCGAACATTGAACTATGGCTACACCTTC CATERTLNYGYTF
TRBJ2-7 TRBV15 TRBD1 . TGTGCCACCAGCAGAGGGAACACCGGGACAGGGTACTACGAGCAGTACTTC CATSRGNTGTGYYEQYF
TRBJ1-1 TRBV2 . . TGTGCCAGCAGTGAAGCCTGGGGGCGGGCTGAAGCTTTCTTT CASSEAWGRAEAFF
TRBJ1-3 TRBV7-6 TRBD1 . TGTGCCAGCAGCTTAGGGGACAGACCGAACTCTGGAAACACCATATATTTT CASSLGDRPNSGNTIYF
TRBJ1-2 TRBV6-5 . . TGTGCCAGCAGTTCTATAAATGGCTACACCTTC CASSSINGYTF
TRBJ2-1 TRBV7-2 . . TGTGCCAGCAGCCCCCCCTTCCAGCGACCATCCCACAATGAGCAGTTCTTC CASSPPFQRPSHNEQFF
TRBJ2-2 TRBV29-1 TRBD2 . TGCAGCTTGCGGGAGGGTGGCACCGGGGAGCTGTTTTTT CSLREGGTGELFF
TRBJ1-1 TRBV5-8 . . TGTGCCAGCACCTCCCCAGGGGCTGAAGCTTTCTTT CASTSPGAEAFF
TRBJ1-1 TRBV10-1 TRBD1 . TGCGCCAGCAGTGCTCGGACAGGGCCCCTCGCTGAAGCTTTCTTT CASSARTGPLAEAFF
TRBJ1-2 TRBV6-5 TRBD1 . TGTGCCATCAGCCGGGACAGTACTGGCTATGGCTACACCTTC CAISRDSTGYGYTF
TRBJ2-1 TRBV7-2 TRBD2 . TGTGCCAGCAGCCTACCCGGCGCCCTAGCGGGAGCGAATGAGCAGTTCTTC CASSLPGALAGANEQFF